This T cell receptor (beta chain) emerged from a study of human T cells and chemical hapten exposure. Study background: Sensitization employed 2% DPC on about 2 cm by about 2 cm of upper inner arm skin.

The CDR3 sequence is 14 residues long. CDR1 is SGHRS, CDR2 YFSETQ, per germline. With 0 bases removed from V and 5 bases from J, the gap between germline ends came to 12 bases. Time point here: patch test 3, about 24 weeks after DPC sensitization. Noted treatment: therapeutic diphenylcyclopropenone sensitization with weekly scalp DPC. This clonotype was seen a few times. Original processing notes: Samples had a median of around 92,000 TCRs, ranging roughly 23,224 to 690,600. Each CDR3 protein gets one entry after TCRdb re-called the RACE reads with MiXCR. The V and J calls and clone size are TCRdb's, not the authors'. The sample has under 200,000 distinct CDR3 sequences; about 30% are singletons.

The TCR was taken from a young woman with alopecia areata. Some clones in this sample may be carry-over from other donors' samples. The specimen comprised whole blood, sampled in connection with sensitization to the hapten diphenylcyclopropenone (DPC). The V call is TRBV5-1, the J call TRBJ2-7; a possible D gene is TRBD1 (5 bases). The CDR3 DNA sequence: TGCGCCAGCAGCTTGGAGGCAGGGTTCGACGAGCAGTACTTC. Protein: CASSLEAGFDEQYF.